These 17 T cell receptor beta chains were all obtained from the same sample, sequenced in a study of immune evolution from preneoplasia to lung adenocarcinoma. Sequenced by immunoSEQ multiplex PCR; TCRdb stores in-frame clones only, minus some. The sample records 6,500 to 9,500 clones, approximately 72% being singletons. The material sequenced was FFPE lung adenocarcinoma in situ tissue. The source is an older donor with lung adenocarcinoma. Some clones in this sample may be carry-over from other donors' samples.

This clone occurred a few times. The rearrangement uses TRBV29-1 and TRBJ2-7; 7 bases align to TRBD1. The CDR3 extends over 15 amino acids. V was pared by 0 bases and J by 3 bases, with 8 bases of the junction left unmatched. CDR1 is SQVTM, CDR2 ANQGSEA, per germline. CDR3 in DNA: TGCAGCGTTGAAGATAGCGAGACAGGGTTCTACGAGCAGTACTTC. It translates to CSVEDSETGFYEQYF.

The genes are TRBV19 and TRBJ1-1, with D unclear. The germline gives CDR1 LNHDA, CDR2 SQIVND (reference sequence). Between the trimmed V and J ends, which lost 8 bases and 2 bases, there was a span of 12 bases. The CDR3 is 13 amino acids. Here the CDR3 DNA reads TGTGCCAGTGGGAGGAAGGTCAACACTGAAGCTTTCTTT. Translation gives CASGRKVNTEAFF.

Within the sample, this clone is large. J is TRBJ2-7 and V is TRBV11-1; 10 bases agree with TRBD1. Germline loops: CDR1 SGHAT, CDR2 FQDESV (reference sequence). CDR3 length: 13 amino acids. The V gene end was trimmed by 8 bases and the J gene end by 4 bases; junction bases not matched to a gene: 5. The CDR3 DNA sequence: TGTGCCAGCCGGGACAGGGGCCTTTACGAGCAGTACTTC. It is translated as CASRDRGLYEQYF. The complete variable domain, with remaining parts taken from reference TRBV11-1 and TRBJ2-7, reads EAEVAQSPRYKITEKSQAVAFWCDPISGHATLYWYRQILGQGPELLVQFQDESVVDDSQLPKDRFSAERLKGVDSTLKIQPAELGDSAMYLCASRDRGLYEQYFGPGTRLTVT.

The CDR3 loop is CASSLDRDVMAFF. The CDR3 nucleotides are TGTGCCAGCAGCTTGGACAGGGATGTTATGGCTTTCTTT. The rearrangement uses TRBV7-8 and TRBJ1-1, with TRBD1 matching 8 bases. The germline gives CDR1 SGHVS, CDR2 FQNEAQ. The CDR3 covers 13 residues. After removal of 3 bases from V and 11 bases from J, the junction contained 8 bases not matched to a gene.

There are a few counts of this clone. The junction departs from the called germline gene at one end, perhaps through a read error. The chain employs TRBV7-7 and TRBJ2-1; perhaps D is TRBD1 or TRBD2 (5 bases each). Per the germline V gene, CDR1 is SSHAT and CDR2 is FNYEAQ (reference sequence). The CDR3 contains 13 residues. The CDR3 region has the DNA TGTGCTAGCAGCTTAGTTGAGGGACATGAGCAGTTCTTC. Amino acid sequence: CASSLVEGHEQFF. The variable domain in full, with the rest retrieved from reference TRBV7-7 and TRBJ2-1, is GAGVSQSPRYKVTKRGQDVTLRCDPISSHATLYWYQQALGQGPEFLTYFNYEAQPDKSGLPSDRFSAERPEGSISTLTIQRTEQRDSAMYRCASSLVEGHEQFFGPGTRLTVL.

The V and J genes are TRBV19 and TRBJ1-5, with D maybe TRBD1 (6 bases). Germline CDR1 is LNHDA and CDR2 is SQIVND (reference sequence). Trimming shortened V by 11 bases and J by 0 bases, and 20 bases separated the two germline ends. The CDR3 is 16 amino acids. CDR3 protein: CASSRTATHSNQPQHF. The CDR3 DNA is TGTGCCTCATCCCGGACAGCAACACATAGCAATCAGCCCCAGCATTTT.

The chain couples TRBV11-2 to TRBJ2-7, with TRBD2 matching over 9 bases. Trimming took 2 bases from V and 4 from J; bases not matched to a gene: 6. CDR1 SGHAT and CDR2 FQNNGV come from the germline V gene. This CDR3 has 15 amino acids. Here the CDR3 DNA reads TGTGCCAGCAGCTTATCGGCGGGAGGGCCGTACGAGCAGTACTTC. Its translation: CASSLSAGGPYEQYF.

The CDR3 nucleotides read TGTGCCACCAGCAGACCCGAGGACAGGAGGTTACGAGGCTACACCTTC. Its protein is CATSRPEDRRLRGYTF. The chain employs TRBV15 and TRBJ1-2, with 7 bases matching TRBD1. This CDR3 is built from 16 residues. V dropped 2 bases and J dropped 8; count of bases not matched to a gene: 14. Germline V lookup: CDR1 LNHNV, CDR2 YYDKDF (reference sequence). Together with reference TRBV15 and TRBJ1-2, the CDR3 gives the full variable domain: DAMVIQNPRYQVTQFGKPVTLSCSQTLNHNVMYWYQQKSSQAPKLLFHYYDKDFNNEADTPDNFQSRRPNTSFCFLDIRSPGLGDTAMYLCATSRPEDRRLRGYTFGSGTRLTVV.

A few counts support this clone. The rearrangement joins TRBV4-1 to TRBJ2-7; D unresolved. Germline V gives CDR1 MGHRA, CDR2 YSYEKL. CDR3 length: 14 amino acids. V lost 4 bases to trimming and J lost 0 bases, with 10 bases between them. The CDR3 here is CASSPQVSSYEQYF. CDR3 nucleotide sequence: TGCGCCAGCAGCCCTCAGGTGAGCTCCTACGAGCAGTACTTC.

The chain couples TRBV4-1 to TRBJ2-1; no firm D call. Germline lookup yields CDR1 MGHRA and CDR2 YSYEKL. The germline V and J ends were trimmed by 1 base and 9 bases, with 7 bases remaining between them. The CDR3 sequence is 12 residues long. Here the CDR3 reads CASSQVLGEQFF. The CDR3, as DNA: TGCGCCAGCAGCCAAGTTTTGGGTGAGCAGTTCTTC.

The J gene is TRBJ2-2, the V gene TRBV19, with 7 bases that match TRBD2. V dropped 5 bases and J dropped 6; count of bases not matched to a gene: 3. Germline V CDR1 and CDR2: LNHDA, SQIVND (reference sequence). The CDR3 loop spans 13 amino acids. This CDR3 reads CASSPRGAGELFF. The CDR3 DNA follows: TGTGCCAGTAGTCCACGGGGGGCCGGGGAGCTGTTTTTT.

The chain combines TRBV6-6 with TRBJ2-2; 11 bases match TRBD1. The ends lost 5 bases at V and 5 bases at J; junction bases unmatched: 7. This CDR3 contains 16 residues. In germline, CDR1 is MNHNY, CDR2 SVGAGI (reference sequence). The CDR3 protein is CASSDWTGGRTGELFF. The CDR3 DNA reads TGTGCCAGCAGTGACTGGACAGGGGGCCGAACCGGGGAGCTGTTTTTT.

V gene TRBV5-1 combines with J gene TRBJ2-2; 10 bases line up with TRBD1. The CDR3 contains 16 residues. CDR1 and CDR2 (germline): SGHRS, YFSETQ. The trim removed 3 bases at V and 4 bases at J, leaving 6 bases unmatched. The CDR3 region has the DNA TGCGCCAGCAGCTCTTTAGGACAGGGGGTCACCGGGGAGCTGTTTTTT. Protein: CASSSLGQGVTGELFF.

The chain carries TRBV19 and TRBJ1-5, with D unclear. The CDR3 sequence is 14 residues long. Germline V gives CDR1 LNHDA, CDR2 SQIVND (reference sequence). V gave up 5 bases and J gave up 5 bases, with 13 bases separating them. This chain's CDR3 is CASSLRVLYQPQHF. For the CDR3, the DNA is TGTGCCAGTAGTCTCCGGGTCCTATATCAGCCCCAGCATTTT.

The chain combines TRBV28 with TRBJ1-2; no definite D call. V was pared by 9 bases and J by 4 bases, with 6 bases between. The germline V gene encodes CDR1 MDHEN and CDR2 SYDVKM. This CDR3 region has 10 residues. Here the CDR3 reads CASQFYGYTF. The DNA for the CDR3 is TGTGCCAGTCAATTCTATGGCTACACCTTC.

This clone was counted a single time. The chain employs TRBV6-6 and TRBJ1-1; no reliable D call. CDR1 and CDR2 (germline): MNHNY, SVGAGI (reference sequence). Trimming pared 9 bases from V and 3 bases from J, leaving 11 bases between. The CDR3 loop spans 12 amino acids. The chain's CDR3 is CASSVADTEAFF. The CDR3 DNA reads as TGTGCCAGTTCGGTTGCGGACACTGAAGCTTTCTTT.

V is TRBV14 and J is TRBJ1-6, with no clear D. Germline CDR1 SGHDN, CDR2 FVKESK. V lost 1 base to trimming and J lost 8 bases, with 6 bases between them. The CDR3 loop spans 13 amino acids. The CDR3 DNA reads as TGTGCCAGCAGCCAAGGGCTGGATTCACCCCTCCACTTT. Translated, it gives CASSQGLDSPLHF.